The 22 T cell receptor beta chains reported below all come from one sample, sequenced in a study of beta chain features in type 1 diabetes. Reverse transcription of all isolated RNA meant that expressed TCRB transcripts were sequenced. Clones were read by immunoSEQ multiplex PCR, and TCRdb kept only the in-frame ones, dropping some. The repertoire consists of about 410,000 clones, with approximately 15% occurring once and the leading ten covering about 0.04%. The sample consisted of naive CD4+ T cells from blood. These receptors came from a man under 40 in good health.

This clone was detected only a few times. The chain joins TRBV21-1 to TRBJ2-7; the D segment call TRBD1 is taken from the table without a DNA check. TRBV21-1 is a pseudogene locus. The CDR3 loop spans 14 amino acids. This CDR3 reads CASSGRDSSYEQYV. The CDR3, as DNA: TGTGCCAGCAGCGGTAGGGACAGCTCCTACGAGCAGTACGTC.

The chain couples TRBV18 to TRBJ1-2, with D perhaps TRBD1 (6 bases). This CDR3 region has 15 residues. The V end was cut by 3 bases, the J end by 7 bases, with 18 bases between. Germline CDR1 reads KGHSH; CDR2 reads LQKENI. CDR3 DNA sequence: TGTGCCAGCTCACCGGGGGTGACTACAGGGAGTGGCTACACCTTC. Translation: CASSPGVTTGSGYTF.

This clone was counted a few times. CDR3 region: CASSKAGTGENEQFF. DNA for the CDR3: TGTGCCAGCAGCAAAGCTGGGACAGGTGAGAATGAGCAGTTCTTC. This sequence joins TRBV21-1 and TRBJ2-1; TRBD1, as called in the table, went unchecked against the DNA. TRBV21-1 counts as a pseudogene. The CDR3 totals 15 residues.

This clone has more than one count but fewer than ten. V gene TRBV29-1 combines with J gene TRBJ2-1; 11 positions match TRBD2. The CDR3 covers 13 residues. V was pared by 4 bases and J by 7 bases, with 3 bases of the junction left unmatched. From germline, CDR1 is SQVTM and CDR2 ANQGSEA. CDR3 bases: TGCAGCGTTGTTGGGACTAGCGGTAATGAGCAGTTCTTC. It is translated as CSVVGTSGNEQFF.

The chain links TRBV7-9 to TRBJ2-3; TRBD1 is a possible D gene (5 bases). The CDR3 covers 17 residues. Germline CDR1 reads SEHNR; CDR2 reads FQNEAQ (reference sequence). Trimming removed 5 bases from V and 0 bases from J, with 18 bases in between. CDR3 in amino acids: CASSEDKGGASTDTQYF. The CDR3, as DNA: TGTGCCAGCAGCGAGGACAAGGGCGGTGCTAGCACAGATACGCAGTATTTT.

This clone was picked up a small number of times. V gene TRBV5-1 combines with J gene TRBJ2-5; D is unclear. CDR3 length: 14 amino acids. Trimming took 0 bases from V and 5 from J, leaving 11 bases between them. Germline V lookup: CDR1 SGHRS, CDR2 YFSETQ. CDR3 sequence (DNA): TGCGCCAGCAGCTTGGGGCTCTCGGCGGAGACCCAGTACTTC. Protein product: CASSLGLSAETQYF.

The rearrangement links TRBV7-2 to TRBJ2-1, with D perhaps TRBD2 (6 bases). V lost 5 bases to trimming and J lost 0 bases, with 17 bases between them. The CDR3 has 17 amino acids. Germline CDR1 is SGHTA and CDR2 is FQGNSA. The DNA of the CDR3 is TGTGCCAGCAGCGTGGATAGCGGCCTGAGCTCCTACAATGAGCAGTTCTTC. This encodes CASSVDSGLSSYNEQFF.

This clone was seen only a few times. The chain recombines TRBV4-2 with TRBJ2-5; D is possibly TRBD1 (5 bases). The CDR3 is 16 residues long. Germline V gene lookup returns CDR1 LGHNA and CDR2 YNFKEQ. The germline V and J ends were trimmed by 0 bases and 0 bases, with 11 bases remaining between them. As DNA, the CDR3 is TGTGCCAGCAGCCAAGATGGGGCCCTCTACCAAGAGACCCAGTACTTC. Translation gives CASSQDGALYQETQYF.

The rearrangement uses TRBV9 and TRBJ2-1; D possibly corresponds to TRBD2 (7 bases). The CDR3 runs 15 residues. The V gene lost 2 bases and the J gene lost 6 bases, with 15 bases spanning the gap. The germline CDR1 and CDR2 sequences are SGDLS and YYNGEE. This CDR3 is CASSVGGGSPNEQFF. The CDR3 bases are TGTGCCAGCAGCGTGGGGGGCGGGAGCCCCAATGAGCAGTTCTTC. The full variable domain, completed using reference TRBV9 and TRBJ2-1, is DSGVTQTPKHLITATGQRVTLRCSPRSGDLSVYWYQQSLDQGLQFLIQYYNGEERAKGNILERFSAQQFPDLHSELNLSSLELGDSALYFCASSVGGGSPNEQFFGPGTRLTVL.

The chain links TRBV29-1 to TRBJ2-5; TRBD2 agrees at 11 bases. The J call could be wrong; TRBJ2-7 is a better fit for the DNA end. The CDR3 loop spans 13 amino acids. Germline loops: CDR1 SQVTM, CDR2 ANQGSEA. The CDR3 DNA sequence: TGCAGCGTTACTAGCGGGGGCTCCTACGAGCAGTACTTC. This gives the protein CSVTSGGSYEQYF.

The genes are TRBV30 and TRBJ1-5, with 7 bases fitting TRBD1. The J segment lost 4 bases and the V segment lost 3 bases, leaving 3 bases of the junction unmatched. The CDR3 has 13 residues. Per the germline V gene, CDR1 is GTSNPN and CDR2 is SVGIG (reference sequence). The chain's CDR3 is CAWRGQPNQPQHF. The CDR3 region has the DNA TGTGCCTGGAGGGGACAGCCAAATCAGCCCCAGCATTTT.

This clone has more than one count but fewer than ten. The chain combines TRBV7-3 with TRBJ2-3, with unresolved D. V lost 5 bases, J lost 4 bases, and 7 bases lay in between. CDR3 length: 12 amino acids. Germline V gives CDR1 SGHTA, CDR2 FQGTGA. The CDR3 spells CASSGSSDTQYF. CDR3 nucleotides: TGTGCCAGCAGCGGAAGCTCAGATACGCAGTATTTT.

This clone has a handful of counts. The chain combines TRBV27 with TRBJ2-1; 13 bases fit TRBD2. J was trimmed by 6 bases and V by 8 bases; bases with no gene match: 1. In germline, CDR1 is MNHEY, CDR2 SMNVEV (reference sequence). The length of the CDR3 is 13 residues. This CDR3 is CASRTSGGNEQFF. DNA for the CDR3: TGTGCCAGCCGGACTAGCGGGGGCAATGAGCAGTTCTTC.

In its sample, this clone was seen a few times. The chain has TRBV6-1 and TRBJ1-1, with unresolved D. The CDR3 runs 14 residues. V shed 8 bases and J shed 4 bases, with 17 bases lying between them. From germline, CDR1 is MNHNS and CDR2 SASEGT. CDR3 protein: CASSPGGWFTEAFF. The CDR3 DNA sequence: TGTGCCAGCTCCCCGGGAGGATGGTTCACTGAAGCTTTCTTT.

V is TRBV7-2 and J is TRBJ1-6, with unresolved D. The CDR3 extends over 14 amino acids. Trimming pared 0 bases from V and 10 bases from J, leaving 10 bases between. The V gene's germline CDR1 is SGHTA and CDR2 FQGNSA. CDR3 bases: TGTGCCAGCAGCTTAGCCCGACGCGGATCACCCCTCCACTTT. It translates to CASSLARRGSPLHF. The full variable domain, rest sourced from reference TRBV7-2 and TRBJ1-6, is GAGVSQSPSNKVTEKGKDVELRCDPISGHTALYWYRQSLGQGLEFLIYFQGNSAPDKSGLPSDRFSAERTGGSVSTLTIQRTQQEDSAVYLCASSLARRGSPLHFGNGTRLTVT.

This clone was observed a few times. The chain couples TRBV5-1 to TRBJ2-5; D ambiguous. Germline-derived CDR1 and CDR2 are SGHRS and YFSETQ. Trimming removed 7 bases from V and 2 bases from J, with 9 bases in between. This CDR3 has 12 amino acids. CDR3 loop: CASGRTQETQYF. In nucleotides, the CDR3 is TGCGCCAGCGGCAGGACGCAAGAGACCCAGTACTTC.

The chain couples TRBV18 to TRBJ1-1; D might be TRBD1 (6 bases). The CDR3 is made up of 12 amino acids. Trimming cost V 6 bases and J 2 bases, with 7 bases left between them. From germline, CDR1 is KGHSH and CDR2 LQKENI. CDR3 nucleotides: TGTGCCAGCTCCAGGGGAAACACTGAAGCTTTCTTT. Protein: CASSRGNTEAFF.

The CDR3 protein is CSVGTETQYF. CDR3 nucleotides: TGCAGCGTTGGGACAGAGACCCAGTACTTC. The genes are TRBV29-1 and TRBJ2-5; D remains ambiguous. CDR1 is SQVTM, CDR2 ANQGSEA, per germline. The germline V and J ends were trimmed by 4 bases and 4 bases, with 4 bases remaining between them. The CDR3 spans 10 residues.

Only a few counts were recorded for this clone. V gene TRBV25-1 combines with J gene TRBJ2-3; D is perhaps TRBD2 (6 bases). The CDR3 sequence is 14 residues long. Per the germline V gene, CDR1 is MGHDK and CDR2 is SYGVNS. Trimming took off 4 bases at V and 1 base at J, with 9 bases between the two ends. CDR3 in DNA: TGTGCCAGCAGTGTGGAGGGCGGCACAGATACGCAGTATTTT. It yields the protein CASSVEGGTDTQYF.

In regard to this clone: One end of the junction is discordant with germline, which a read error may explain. The CDR3 is CASSSPAGGTYTQYF. DNA of the CDR3: TGTGCCAGCAGTTCCCCGGCAGGGGGCACATATACGCAGTATTTT. This chain joins TRBV28 and TRBJ2-3; TRBD1 aligns across 8 bases. Germline V lookup: CDR1 MDHEN, CDR2 SYDVKM. CDR3 length: 15 residues.

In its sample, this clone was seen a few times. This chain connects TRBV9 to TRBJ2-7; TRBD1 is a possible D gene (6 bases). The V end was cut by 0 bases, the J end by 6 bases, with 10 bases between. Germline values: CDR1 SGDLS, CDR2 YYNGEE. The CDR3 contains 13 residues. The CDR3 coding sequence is TGTGCCAGCAGCGTAGAGATAGGGGGCGAGCAGTACTTC. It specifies CASSVEIGGEQYF.

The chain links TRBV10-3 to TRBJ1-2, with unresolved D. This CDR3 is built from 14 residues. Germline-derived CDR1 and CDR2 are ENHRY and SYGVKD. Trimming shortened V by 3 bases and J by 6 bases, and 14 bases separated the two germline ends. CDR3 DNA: TGTGCCATCAGTGACCCCGTATTACAAGATGGCTACACCTTC. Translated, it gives CAISDPVLQDGYTF.